These 20 T cell receptor beta chains originate from one sample sequenced in a study of CD8+ T cells in alopecia areata. As the sequencing template, cDNA was produced by extracting RNA and reverse transcribing it. Sequenced by immunoSEQ multiplex PCR; TCRdb stores in-frame clones only, minus some. The sample has some 100,000 clones; roughly 66% are singletons. Sequenced input: CD4+ T cells sorted from blood. The receptors were gathered from a human donor in good health.

In regard to this clone: Sequence at one end of the junction differs from germline and may be a read error. J is TRBJ2-7 and V is TRBV30; D is possibly TRBD1 (7 bases). CDR1 and CDR2 from the germline V gene are GTSNPN and SVGIG (reference sequence). CDR3 length equals 11 residues. The CDR3 DNA reads TGTGCCTGGACGACGACAGGGAGGTCGAAGTTC. As protein: CAWTTTGRSKF.

Comments on this clone: Other DNA sequences of this sample code for an identical CDR3. The V and J genes are TRBV30 and TRBJ1-5, with a possible D match to TRBD1 (5 bases). The CDR3 covers 13 residues. Germline CDR1 is GTSNPN and CDR2 is SVGIG (reference sequence). Trimming pared 1 base from V and 6 bases from J, leaving 10 bases between. The CDR3 DNA sequence: TGTGCCTGGAGTGGGCAGGGAGGTCAGCCCCAGCATTTT. This translates into CAWSGQGGQPQHF.

V is TRBV29-1 and J is TRBJ2-5; D call uncertain. From germline, CDR1 is SQVTM and CDR2 ANQGSEA. This CDR3 is built from 12 residues. V lost 5 bases to trimming and J lost 4 bases, with 11 bases between them. CDR3 coding DNA: TGCAGCGTTACCGGACCCCCAGAGACCCAGTACTTC. This translates into CSVTGPPETQYF.

The chain has TRBV29-1 and TRBJ1-2; possible D gene TRBD1, 6 bases. Germline values: CDR1 SQVTM, CDR2 ANQGSEA. The CDR3 is 13 amino acids. Trimming stripped 8 bases from V and 3 bases from J, with 16 bases between. The CDR3 reads CSTGSHRDYGYTF. The CDR3 region has the DNA TGCAGCACAGGCTCCCACAGGGACTATGGCTACACCTTC.

J is TRBJ2-2 and V is TRBV30; D is unresolved. Trimming pared 4 bases from V and 1 base from J, leaving 13 bases between. The CDR3 totals 15 residues. CDR1 and CDR2 from the germline V gene are GTSNPN and SVGIG (reference sequence). CDR3 in DNA: TGTGCCTGGACCCACCGACTTCTGAACACCGGGGAGCTGTTTTTT. This sequence encodes CAWTHRLLNTGELFF.

This chain uses TRBV5-1 with TRBJ2-6; 10 bases match TRBD1. The CDR3 extends over 17 amino acids. The V and J ends lost 3 bases and 1 base, in that order; junction bases with no gene match: 4. Germline V gives CDR1 SGHRS, CDR2 YFSETQ. The CDR3 loop reads CASSSGQGGSGANVLTF. The CDR3, as DNA: TGCGCCAGCAGCTCCGGACAGGGGGGATCTGGGGCCAACGTCCTGACTTTC.

A few counts support this clone. CDR3 sequence (DNA): TGTGCCAGCAGAACAGGGGGCGCCGGCACCGGGGAGCTGTTTTTT. Translation: CASRTGGAGTGELFF. V is TRBV6-1 and J is TRBJ2-2; TRBD1 matches 9 bases. The CDR3 extends over 15 amino acids. CDR1 and CDR2 from the germline V gene are MNHNS and SASEGT. The V and J ends lost 6 bases and 4 bases, in that order; junction bases with no gene match: 6.

The chain uses TRBV30 and TRBJ1-5, with 8 bases fitting TRBD1. The CDR3 totals 12 residues. The junction had 8 bases not matched to a gene; V was cut back by 0 bases and J by 16 bases. Germline V gene lookup returns CDR1 GTSNPN and CDR2 SVGIG (reference sequence). CDR3 sequence (DNA): TGTGCCTGGAGTGTATCAGGGGGCCCCATTCATTTT. This encodes CAWSVSGGPIHF.

The genes are TRBV5-4 and TRBJ1-6; possible D gene TRBD1, 6 bases. This CDR3 comprises 14 residues. The ends were cut back, 6 bases at V and 5 bases at J, with 12 bases in the middle. CDR1 and CDR2 from the germline V gene are SGHNT and YYREEE (reference sequence). The CDR3: CASNNGQNNSPLHF. CDR3 DNA sequence: TGTGCCAGCAACAACGGACAGAATAATTCACCCCTCCACTTT. Complete variable domain (other parts from reference TRBV5-4 and TRBJ1-6): ETGVTQSPTHLIKTRGQQVTLRCSSQSGHNTVSWYQQALGQGPQFIFQYYREEENGRGNFPPRFSGLQFPNYSSELNVNALELDDSALYLCASNNGQNNSPLHFGNGTRLTVT.

The chain recombines TRBV29-1 with TRBJ2-3; D is possibly TRBD1 or TRBD2 (5 bases each). CDR3 size: 13 residues. Trimming removed 5 bases from V and 0 bases from J, with 9 bases in between. Germline CDR1 and CDR2: SQVTM and ANQGSEA. The CDR3 loop reads CSVQGGSTDTQYF. CDR3 bases: TGCAGCGTTCAGGGCGGGAGCACAGATACGCAGTATTTT.

In this sample, this clone turned up a few times. The chain is built from TRBV9 and TRBJ2-5; 8 nucleotides align to TRBD2. This CDR3 is built from 15 residues. Germline V gene sequence: CDR1 SGDLS, CDR2 YYNGEE. V lost 4 bases to trimming and J lost 3 bases; unmatched junction nucleotides: 8. For the CDR3, the DNA is TGTGCCAGCAGCATAGGGACTAGACCCGAAGAGACCCAGTACTTC. It yields the protein CASSIGTRPEETQYF.

The table lists this clone with a few counts. V is TRBV25-1 and J is TRBJ2-7, with 8 bases lining up with TRBD1. The V segment lost 6 bases and the J segment 3 bases; nucleotides outside the gene matches: 4. This CDR3 contains 13 residues. CDR1 is MGHDK, CDR2 SYGVNS, per germline. The CDR3 protein is CASSRDRSYEQYF. The CDR3 DNA reads TGTGCCAGCAGCCGGGACAGGAGCTACGAGCAGTACTTC.

This rearrangement joins TRBV29-1 to TRBJ1-1; D not certain. Trimming left V 7 bases short and J 5 bases short, with 11 bases between. The CDR3 runs to 11 residues. Germline V gene data show CDR1 as SQVTM and CDR2 as ANQGSEA. Written as DNA, the CDR3 is TGCAGCGGCTACCGGGGAACTGAAGCTTTCTTT. This translates into CSGYRGTEAFF.

The rearrangement links TRBV30 to TRBJ1-2; D is undetermined. The length of the CDR3 is 12 residues. V was shortened by 0 bases and J by 4 bases, with 6 bases between the two germline ends. CDR1 is GTSNPN, CDR2 SVGIG, per germline (reference sequence). The CDR3 reads CAWSVLGYGYTF. CDR3 DNA sequence: TGTGCCTGGAGTGTACTGGGCTATGGCTACACCTTC.

The chain recombines TRBV4-1 with TRBJ2-7, with 7 nucleotides matching TRBD2. The CDR3 covers 15 residues. The V gene's germline CDR1 is MGHRA and CDR2 YSYEKL. V dropped 0 bases and J dropped 6; count of bases not matched to a gene: 8. The DNA of the CDR3 is TGCGCCAGCAGCCAAGAAGTGCAGCGGGGCATCGAGCAGTACTTC. It encodes CASSQEVQRGIEQYF.

The rearrangement uses TRBV10-3 and TRBJ2-3; 7 bases agree with TRBD2. The CDR3 has 15 amino acids. Germline V gene lookup returns CDR1 ENHRY and CDR2 SYGVKD. V gave up 0 bases and J gave up 0 bases; unmatched junction bases: 0. The CDR3 loop reads CAISESGGSTDTQYF. The CDR3 region has the DNA TGTGCCATCAGTGAGTCGGGGGGGAGCACAGATACGCAGTATTTT.

Concerning this clone itself: This specimen includes other DNA sequences encoding the same CDR3. The chain couples TRBV15 to TRBJ2-3; D is uncertain. The germline V gene has CDR1 LNHNV and CDR2 YYDKDF (reference sequence). The CDR3 covers 12 residues. V was trimmed by 0 bases and J by 5 bases, leaving 3 bases between them. The CDR3 protein is CATSRDQDTQYF. For the CDR3, the DNA is TGTGCCACCAGCAGAGATCAAGATACGCAGTATTTT.

V and J are TRBV29-1 and TRBJ1-2; 8 positions agree with TRBD1. Trimming at V came to 7 bases and at J to 5 bases, leaving 12 bases not matched to a gene. The CDR3 runs 14 residues. The germline V gene has CDR1 SQVTM and CDR2 ANQGSEA. CDR3 nucleotide sequence: TGCAGCGCTTCTCCGGGACAGGACTTTTATGGCTACACCTTC. Its translation: CSASPGQDFYGYTF.

This clone has only a few counts. The V call is TRBV7-9, the J call TRBJ1-1; 9 bases match TRBD1. The V gene's germline CDR1 is SEHNR and CDR2 FQNEAQ (reference sequence). The CDR3 has 16 residues. Trimming cost V 5 bases and J 4 bases; bases outside gene matches: 11. In nucleotides, the CDR3 is TGTGCCAGCAGCCCCGGGACAGGGAAAGGCGGCACTGAAGCTTTCTTT. Translation gives CASSPGTGKGGTEAFF.

The V call is TRBV30, the J call TRBJ1-5, with D tentatively TRBD1 (5 bases). Trimming stripped 1 base from V and 3 bases from J, with 7 bases between. Germline values: CDR1 GTSNPN, CDR2 SVGIG (reference sequence). CDR3 length equals 13 residues. The CDR3 loop is CAWSGRDNQPQHF. CDR3 nucleotides: TGTGCCTGGAGTGGCAGGGACAATCAGCCCCAGCATTTT.